This is a list of T cell receptor beta chains from one sample in a study of blood T cell repertoires in COVID-19. Only in-frame clones appear in the TCRdb table, and some are missing; sequencing was by immunoSEQ multiplex PCR. The profile shows over 250,000 clones, roughly 85% of them singletons. Sequencing input: peripheral blood. These TCRs come from an older woman with acute or convalescent COVID-19. CDR3s include the opening cysteine and the closing phenylalanine or tryptophan. Fields, in order: J gene, V gene, D gene, CDR3 length, CDR3 DNA, CDR3 protein. A D gene is named only where the DNA matches it firmly.

TRBJ2-2 | TRBV2 | TRBD1 | 15 | TGTGCCAGCAGCCGCGACAGGGGGAACACCGGGGAGCTGTTTTTT | CASSRDRGNTGELFF
TRBJ2-1 | TRBV12-3/TRBV12-4 | - | 13 | TGTGCCAGCAGTTCGAGGACCTACAATGAGCAGTTCTTC | CASSSRTYNEQFF
TRBJ1-2 | TRBV19 | - | 12 | TGTGCCAGTAGAAGGGGCAGGGATGGCTACACCTTC | CASRRGRDGYTF
TRBJ2-3 | TRBV4-1 | TRBD2 | 16 | TGCGCCAGCAGCCTAACCAGGACTAGCGGCACAGATACGCAGTATTTT | CASSLTRTSGTDTQYF
TRBJ1-6 | TRBV6-5 | - | 15 | TGTGCCAGCAGACCAGGGGACTCCTATAATTCACCCCTCCACTTT | CASRPGDSYNSPLHF
TRBJ2-7 | TRBV5-4 | - | 13 | TGTGCCAGCAGCTTGGGAGGAAACTACGAGCAGTACTTC | CASSLGGNYEQYF
TRBJ2-1 | TRBV11-2 | - | 14 | TGTGCCAGTGCAGGGGGGCCTTTGTGGAATGAGCAGTTCTTC | CASAGGPLWNEQFF
TRBJ1-2 | TRBV19 | TRBD1 | 15 | TGTGCCAGTAGGGTTCGGGACAGGGCCGGGTATGGCTACACCTTC | CASRVRDRAGYGYTF
TRBJ1-2 | TRBV6-5 | - | 15 | TGTGCCAGCAGTTCCCTTGGAGGGTGGGACTATGGCTACACCTTC | CASSSLGGWDYGYTF
TRBJ2-3 | TRBV7-9 | TRBD2 | 15 | TGTGCCAGCAGCCGCGCGGGGGGGCGGGCCGATACGCAGTATTTT | CASSRAGGRADTQYF
TRBJ1-5 | TRBV7-9 | - | 14 | TGTGCCAGCAGCTACGGACAGCCCTATCAGCCCCAGCATTTT | CASSYGQPYQPQHF
TRBJ2-1 | TRBV4-2 | TRBD2 | 16 | TGTGCCAGCAGCCGGCGTAGGCTAGCGGGACCTAATGAGCAGTTCTTC | CASSRRRLAGPNEQFF
TRBJ1-2 | TRBV5-1 | TRBD1 | 15 | TGCGCCAGCAGCTATGACAGGGGGCATAGCTATGGCTACACCTTC | CASSYDRGHSYGYTF
TRBJ2-7 | TRBV18 | - | 12 | TGTGCCAGCTCACCTGACAGCTACGAGCAGTACTTC | CASSPDSYEQYF
TRBJ2-2 | TRBV3-1/TRBV3-2 | TRBD1 | 15 | TGTGCCAGCAGCCCCGACAGGGGGCGTACCGGGGAGCTGTTTTTT | CASSPDRGRTGELFF
TRBJ2-2 | TRBV2 | - | 15 | TGTGCCAGCAGTGCTTTGAGAGGGGGCACCGGGGAGCTGTTTTTT | CASSALRGGTGELFF
TRBJ2-5 | TRBV29-1 | - | 10 | TGCAGCGTTGCAGGAGAGACCCAGTACTTC | CSVAGETQYF
TRBJ1-1 | TRBV18 | - | 14 | TGTGCCAGCTCGCCGATTCTAGTGAACACTGAAGCTTTCTTT | CASSPILVNTEAFF
TRBJ2-7 | TRBV7-8 | TRBD2 | 13 | TGTGCCAGCAGGCCAGCGGGGGGGTACGAGCAGTACTTC | CASRPAGGYEQYF
TRBJ2-5 | TRBV5-1 | TRBD2 | 17 | TGCGCCAGCAGCTTGGCGGTTAGCGGGGGGGCCCAAGAGACCCAGTACTTC | CASSLAVSGGAQETQYF
TRBJ2-5 | TRBV5-5 | - | 13 | TGTGCCAGCTCAGGACACCCCCAAGAGACCCAGTACTTC | CASSGHPQETQYF
TRBJ2-1 | TRBV6-5 | - | 14 | TGTGCCAGTGGGGATGATGGGGCTTACAATGAGCAGTTCTTC | CASGDDGAYNEQFF
TRBJ2-4 | TRBV2 | - | 16 | TGTGCCAGCAGTGACGGGGAGTCCTGGGGCAAAAACATTCAGTACTTC | CASSDGESWGKNIQYF